This T cell receptor (beta chain) derives from a study of PD-L1 blockade in urothelial cancer. As for the study in general: A median of about 140,000 T cells was found in the blood samples. Points from the study as a whole: Durable-benefit patients expanded tumor-associated blood clones more at 3 weeks.

Regarding this clone: What it recognizes is unknown.

Time point indicated: peripheral blood 6 weeks after treatment start. Some clones are missing from TCRdb's copy, which holds only in-frame ones; the method was immunoSEQ multiplex PCR. The table includes about 130,000 clones, around 88% detected once. Germline assignment: CDR1 SGHRS and CDR2 YFSETQ. Trimming left V 0 bases short and J 2 bases short, with 9 bases between. The CDR3 is made up of 14 amino acids. Specimen: PBMCs, collected around atezolizumab (anti-PD-L1) treatment. This receptor was taken from a man in his forties or fifties with urothelial cancer. The rearrangement links TRBV5-1 to TRBJ2-7, with a weak D call TRBD1 (6 bases). The CDR3 bases are TGCGCCAGCAGCTTGGACGCAGGGGCCTACGAGCAGTACTTC. It codes for CASSLDAGAYEQYF.